This TCR beta chain was sequenced for a study of T cell responses to AZD1222 COVID-19 vaccine. Germline CDR1 and CDR2: LGHNA and YSLEER. V lost 0 bases, J lost 9 bases, and 18 bases lay in between. The CDR3 loop spans 17 amino acids. Clones were sequenced by immunoSEQ multiplex PCR, and TCRdb holds only the in-frame ones, with some missing. The table has about 100,000 clones, approximately 90% seen once. The chain combines TRBV4-3 with TRBJ1-6, with unresolved D. Sequenced here: peripheral blood, sampled on day 0 of AZD1222 vaccination. The receptor's source is an adult in good health. CDR3 sequence reads: CASSQDPSAGRGSPLHF. The CDR3, as DNA: TGCGCCAGCAGCCAAGACCCATCGGCGGGCCGAGGTTCACCCCTCCACTTT.